This note documents a single TCR beta chain sequence. Its antigen is unidentified. The CDR3 is 12 amino acids. V dropped 1 base and J dropped 4 bases, with 5 bases sitting between them. Germline lookup yields CDR1 SGHAT and CDR2 FQNNGV. These data are taken from a study of cytomegalovirus exposure and HLA in healthy donors. General study findings and limits: Highly shared sequence variants in one cluster were likely a sequencing artifact. In a later analysis, HLA-associated beta chains showed higher expansion and lower generation probabilities than comparable chains. For most subjects, TCR beta sequences were reported to predict HLA-A and HLA-B alleles with accuracy. Most TCR sequences were rare, but some public TCRs occurred in many donors.

60 Vbeta and 13 Jbeta primers were used in PCR. Clones were read by immunoSEQ multiplex PCR, and TCRdb kept only the in-frame ones, dropping some. Among about 130,000 clones listed, under 85% were seen once. Sequencing was performed on PBMCs. V is TRBV11-2 and J is TRBJ2-7; D not resolved. The TCR comes from a boy younger than 18 in good health and CMV-seronegative. CDR3 nucleotide sequence: TGTGCCAGCAGCTTAGGCGTGTACGAGCAGTACTTC. Translated, it gives CASSLGVYEQYF.